This TCR beta chain was profiled in a study of spatial heterogeneity in lung cancer. Germline CDR1 DFQATT, CDR2 SNEGSKA (reference sequence). J lost 3 bases, V lost 5 bases, and 13 bases had no gene match. CDR3 length: 17 residues. TCRdb called the 5' RACE reads again in MiXCR, with one record for every CDR3 protein. The data contain over 15,000 distinct CDR3 sequences, 6.2% of them singletons. The time point: sample taken at primary tumor resection. This clonotype was seen many times. Its target is not known. Notes on the study in general: How many expanded intratumoral alpha and beta TCRs were present tracked the tumor mutation count, which was a count of nonsynonymous mutations.

This TCR derives from a male donor with early-stage non-small cell lung cancer. The chain uses TRBV20-1 and TRBJ2-1, with TRBD1 matching 10 bases. Sequencing used lung tumor tissue, obtained at surgery. The CDR3 loop is CSAAGDRGRGGYNEQFF. Here the CDR3 DNA reads TGCAGTGCTGCCGGGGACAGGGGCCGAGGAGGCTACAATGAGCAGTTCTTC.